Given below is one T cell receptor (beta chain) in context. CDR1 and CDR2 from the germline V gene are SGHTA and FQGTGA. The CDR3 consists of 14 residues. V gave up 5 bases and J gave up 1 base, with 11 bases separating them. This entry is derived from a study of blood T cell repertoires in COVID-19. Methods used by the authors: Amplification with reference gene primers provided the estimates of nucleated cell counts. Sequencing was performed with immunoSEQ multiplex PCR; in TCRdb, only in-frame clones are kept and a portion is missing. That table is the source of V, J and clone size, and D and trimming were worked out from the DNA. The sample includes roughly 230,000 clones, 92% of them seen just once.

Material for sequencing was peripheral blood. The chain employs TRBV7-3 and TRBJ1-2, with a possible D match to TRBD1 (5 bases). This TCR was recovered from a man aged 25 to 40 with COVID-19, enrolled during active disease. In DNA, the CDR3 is TGTGCCAGCAGCCCAGGCCAGGGTAACTATGGCTACACCTTC. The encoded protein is CASSPGQGNYGYTF.